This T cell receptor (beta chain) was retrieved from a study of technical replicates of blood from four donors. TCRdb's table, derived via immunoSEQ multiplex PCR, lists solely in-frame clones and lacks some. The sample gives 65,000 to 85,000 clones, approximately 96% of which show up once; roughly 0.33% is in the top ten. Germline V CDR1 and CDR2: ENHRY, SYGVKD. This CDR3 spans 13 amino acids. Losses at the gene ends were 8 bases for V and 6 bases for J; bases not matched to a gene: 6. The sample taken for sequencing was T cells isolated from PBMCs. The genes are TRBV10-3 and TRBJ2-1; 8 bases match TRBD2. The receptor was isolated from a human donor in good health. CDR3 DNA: TGTGCCATCGCCGGGACTAGTGCCAATGAGCAGTTCTTC. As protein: CAIAGTSANEQFF.